These T cell receptor beta chains were read from a single sample in a study of blood T cell repertoires in COVID-19. Repertoires were generated with immunoSEQ multiplex PCR, while TCRdb's copy carries only in-frame clones and drops some. The sample yields roughly 100,000 clones, 80% to 95% seen once. The material sequenced was peripheral blood. These receptors were taken from a woman in her forties or fifties in a cohort sampled during active COVID-19. CDR3s include the opening cysteine and the closing phenylalanine or tryptophan. D genes are given only for firm matches. A row's size may be missing; if present it is once, few, many or a size class.

J gene,clone size,V gene,D gene,CDR3 DNA,CDR3 protein
TRBJ2-5,.,TRBV27,.,TGTGCCAGCAGTTTCCAGGCGGGCGCGGAGACCCAGTACTTC,CASSFQAGAETQYF
TRBJ1-2,.,TRBV18,TRBD1,TGTGCCAGCTCACCTTTGGGACAGGGAACTGGCTATGGCTACACCTTC,CASSPLGQGTGYGYTF
TRBJ2-7,.,TRBV5-5,TRBD1,TGTGCCAGCAGCTTGGCCGAGACAGGGGGCAACGAGCAGTACTTC,CASSLAETGGNEQYF
TRBJ2-7,.,TRBV28,TRBD1,TGTGCCAGCAGTTTAGGGGGACAGGTAAGCCCCGAGCAGTACTTC,CASSLGGQVSPEQYF
TRBJ2-2,.,TRBV7-2,.,TGTGCCAGCAGCTTAGCGGCAGGGTCTATTAACACCGGGGAGCTGTTTTTT,CASSLAAGSINTGELFF
TRBJ2-1,.,TRBV14,TRBD2,TGTGCCAGCAGCCAAGATAGGCGGGAGGAGTCCAATGAGCAGTTCTTC,CASSQDRREESNEQFF
TRBJ2-7,.,TRBV2,.,TGTGCCAGCAGTCACGGAGAGTACGAGCAGTACTTC,CASSHGEYEQYF
TRBJ1-6,.,TRBV4-2,.,TGTGCCAGCAGCCAAGCGGAGGATGTCGTCTCACCCCTCCACTTT,CASSQAEDVVSPLHF
TRBJ2-2,.,TRBV19,TRBD2,TGTGCCAGTAGTATCGGGGGACTACTTTTCACCGGGGAGCTGTTTTTT,CASSIGGLLFTGELFF
TRBJ1-1,.,TRBV28,TRBD1,TGTGCCAGCAGTTTAAGGGACAGCACTGAAGCTTTCTTT,CASSLRDSTEAFF
TRBJ2-1,.,TRBV5-4,.,TGTGCCAGCAGCTTCACCCTTACAGGGATCTCCTACAATGAGCAGTTCTTC,CASSFTLTGISYNEQFF
TRBJ2-7,.,TRBV7-8,.,TGTGCCAGCAGCTTCGGCGGGGTCGGCGAGCAGTACTTC,CASSFGGVGEQYF
TRBJ1-1,once,TRBV6-6,.,TGTGCCAGCAGAAGAGGGGGGGCCAACACTGAAGCTTTCTTT,CASRRGGANTEAFF
TRBJ1-5,.,TRBV19,.,TGTGCCAGTAGCGGGAGAGGGGAGAATCAGCCCCAGCATTTT,CASSGRGENQPQHF
TRBJ2-5,once,TRBV7-9,.,TGTGCCAGCAGCTTAGACCTAAAAGAGACCCAGTACTTC,CASSLDLKETQYF
TRBJ2-1,.,TRBV1,.,TGCACCAGCAGCCAATGGGGGGGGGAATACAATGAGCAGTTCTTC,CTSSQWGGEYNEQFF
TRBJ2-7,.,TRBV10-3,TRBD2,TGTGCCATCAGAGGGACTAGCGGGAGAGGAGGTTACGAGCAGTACTTC,CAIRGTSGRGGYEQYF
TRBJ2-2,once,TRBV7-3,.,TGTGCCAGCAGCCCCGGTAGAGGGCCCGGGGAGCTGTTTTTT,CASSPGRGPGELFF
TRBJ1-1,once,TRBV5-1,TRBD1,TGCGCCAGCAGCGGGGGGACAGCGACAGACACTGAAGCTTTCTTT,CASSGGTATDTEAFF
TRBJ2-1,.,TRBV7-9,TRBD1,TGTGCCAGCAGCTTCTCCGACAGGGACAATGAGCAGTTCTTC,CASSFSDRDNEQFF
TRBJ2-7,.,TRBV27,.,TGTGCCAGCGGATTTCAGACAGCATTCACCTACGAGCAGTACTTC,CASGFQTAFTYEQYF
TRBJ1-1,.,TRBV5-4,TRBD1,TGTGCCAGCAGCTGGGGACAGGGGGCCTTGAGCACTGAAGCTTTCTTT,CASSWGQGALSTEAFF
TRBJ2-1,.,TRBV5-1,.,TGCGCCAGCAGCTTGTATAGGGGGAGCGATGAGCAGTTCTTC,CASSLYRGSDEQFF